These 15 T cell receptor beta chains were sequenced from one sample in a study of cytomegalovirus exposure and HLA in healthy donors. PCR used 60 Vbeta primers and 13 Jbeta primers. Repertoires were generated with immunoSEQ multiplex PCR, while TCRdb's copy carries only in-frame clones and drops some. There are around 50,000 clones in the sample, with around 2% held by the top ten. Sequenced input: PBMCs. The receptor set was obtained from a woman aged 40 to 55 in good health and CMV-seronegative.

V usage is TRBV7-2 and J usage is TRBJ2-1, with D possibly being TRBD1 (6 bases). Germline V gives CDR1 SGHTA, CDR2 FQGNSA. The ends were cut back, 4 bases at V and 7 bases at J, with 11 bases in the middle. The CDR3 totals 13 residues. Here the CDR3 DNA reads TGTGCCAGCAGCTATAGAGGGGGAAATGAGCAGTTCTTC. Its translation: CASSYRGGNEQFF.

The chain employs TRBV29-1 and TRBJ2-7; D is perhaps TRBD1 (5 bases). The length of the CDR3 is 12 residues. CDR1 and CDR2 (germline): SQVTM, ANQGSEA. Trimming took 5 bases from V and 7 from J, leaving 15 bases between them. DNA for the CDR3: TGCAGCGTTAGGTCAGGGCCGAAGGAGCAGTACTTC. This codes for CSVRSGPKEQYF.

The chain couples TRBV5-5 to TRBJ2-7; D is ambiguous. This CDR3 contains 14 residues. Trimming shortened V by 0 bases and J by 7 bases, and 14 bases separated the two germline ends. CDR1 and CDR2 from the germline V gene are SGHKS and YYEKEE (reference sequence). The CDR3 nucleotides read TGTGCCAGCAGCTTGGGGGCCGGCTCCAGGGAGCAGTACTTC. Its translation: CASSLGAGSREQYF. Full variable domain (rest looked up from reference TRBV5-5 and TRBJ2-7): DAGVTQSPTHLIKTRGQQVTLRCSPISGHKSVSWYQQVLGQGPQFIFQYYEKEERGRGNFPDRFSARQFPNYSSELNVNALLLGDSALYLCASSLGAGSREQYFGPGTRLTVT.

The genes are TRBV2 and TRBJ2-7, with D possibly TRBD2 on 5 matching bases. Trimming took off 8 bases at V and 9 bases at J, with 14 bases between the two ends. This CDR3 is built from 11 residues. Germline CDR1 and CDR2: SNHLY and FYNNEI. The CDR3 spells CASLSSSTQYF. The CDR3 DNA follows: TGTGCCAGCCTTTCTAGCAGTACGCAGTACTTC.

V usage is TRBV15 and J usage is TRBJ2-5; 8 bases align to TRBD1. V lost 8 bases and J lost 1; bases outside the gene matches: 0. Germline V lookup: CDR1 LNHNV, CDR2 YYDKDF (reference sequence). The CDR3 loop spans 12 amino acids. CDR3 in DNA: TGTGCCACCGGACAGGGCCAAGAGACCCAGTACTTC. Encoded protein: CATGQGQETQYF.

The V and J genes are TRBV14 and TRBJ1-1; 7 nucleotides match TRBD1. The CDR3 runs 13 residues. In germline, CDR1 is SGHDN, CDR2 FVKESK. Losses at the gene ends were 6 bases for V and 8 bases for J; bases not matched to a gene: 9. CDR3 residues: CASSQRQGGEAFF. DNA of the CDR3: TGTGCCAGCAGTCAACGACAGGGCGGCGAAGCTTTCTTT.

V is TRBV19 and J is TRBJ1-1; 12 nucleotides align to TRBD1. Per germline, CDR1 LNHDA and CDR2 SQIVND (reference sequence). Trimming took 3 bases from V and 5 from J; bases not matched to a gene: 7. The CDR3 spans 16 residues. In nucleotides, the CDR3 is TGTGCCAGTAGTATGGGACAGGGGGCAAGTGGGACTGAAGCTTTCTTT. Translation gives CASSMGQGASGTEAFF.

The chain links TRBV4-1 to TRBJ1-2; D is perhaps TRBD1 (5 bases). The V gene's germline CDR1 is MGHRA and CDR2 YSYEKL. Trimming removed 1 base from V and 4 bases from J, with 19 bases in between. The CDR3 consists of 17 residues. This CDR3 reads CASSQVGEVGSGYGYTF. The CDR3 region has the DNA TGCGCCAGCAGCCAAGTGGGGGAGGTGGGATCGGGCTATGGCTACACCTTC.

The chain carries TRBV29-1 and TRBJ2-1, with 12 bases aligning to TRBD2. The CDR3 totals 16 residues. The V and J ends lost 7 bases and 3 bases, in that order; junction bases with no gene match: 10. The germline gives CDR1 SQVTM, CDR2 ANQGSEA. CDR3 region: CSGFHGLAGSYNEQFF. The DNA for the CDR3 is TGCAGCGGGTTCCACGGACTAGCGGGAAGCTACAATGAGCAGTTCTTC.

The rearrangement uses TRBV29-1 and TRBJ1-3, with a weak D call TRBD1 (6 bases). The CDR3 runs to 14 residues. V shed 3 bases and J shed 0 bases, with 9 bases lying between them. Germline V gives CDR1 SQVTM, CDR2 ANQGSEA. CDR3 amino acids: CSVEGAISGNTIYF. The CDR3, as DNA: TGCAGCGTTGAGGGGGCCATCTCTGGAAACACCATATATTTT.

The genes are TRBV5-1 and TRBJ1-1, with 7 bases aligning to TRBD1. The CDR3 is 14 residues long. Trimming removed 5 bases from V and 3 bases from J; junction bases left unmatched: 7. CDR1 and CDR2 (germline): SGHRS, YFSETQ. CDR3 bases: TGCGCCAGCAGAAGAACAGGGGACGACACTGAAGCTTTCTTT. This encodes CASRRTGDDTEAFF.

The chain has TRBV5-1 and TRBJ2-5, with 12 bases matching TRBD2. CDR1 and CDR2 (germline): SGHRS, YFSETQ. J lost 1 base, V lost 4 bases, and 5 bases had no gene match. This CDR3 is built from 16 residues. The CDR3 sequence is CASSLGTSGLQETQYF. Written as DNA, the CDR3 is TGCGCCAGCAGCCTCGGGACTAGCGGGCTCCAAGAGACCCAGTACTTC. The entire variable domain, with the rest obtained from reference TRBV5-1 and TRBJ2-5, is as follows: KAGVTQTPRYLIKTRGQQVTLSCSPISGHRSVSWYQQTPGQGLQFLFEYFSETQRNKGNFPGRFSGRQFSNSRSEMNVSTLELGDSALYLCASSLGTSGLQETQYFGPGTRLLVL.

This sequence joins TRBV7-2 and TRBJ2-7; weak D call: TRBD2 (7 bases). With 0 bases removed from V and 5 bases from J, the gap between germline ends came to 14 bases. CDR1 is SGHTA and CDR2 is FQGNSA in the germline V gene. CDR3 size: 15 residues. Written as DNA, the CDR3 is TGTGCCAGCAGCTTAGCGCGAGGGGGGGCCCACGAGCAGTACTTC. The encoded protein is CASSLARGGAHEQYF. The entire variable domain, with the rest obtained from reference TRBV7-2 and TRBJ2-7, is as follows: GAGVSQSPSNKVTEKGKDVELRCDPISGHTALYWYRQSLGQGLEFLIYFQGNSAPDKSGLPSDRFSAERTGGSVSTLTIQRTQQEDSAVYLCASSLARGGAHEQYFGPGTRLTVT.

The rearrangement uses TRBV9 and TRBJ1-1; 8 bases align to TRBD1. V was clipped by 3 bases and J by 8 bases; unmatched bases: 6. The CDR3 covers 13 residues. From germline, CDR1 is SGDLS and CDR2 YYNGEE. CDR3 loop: CASSGGTGPEAFF. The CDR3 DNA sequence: TGTGCCAGCAGCGGAGGGACAGGACCAGAAGCTTTCTTT. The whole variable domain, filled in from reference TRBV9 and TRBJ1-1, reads DSGVTQTPKHLITATGQRVTLRCSPRSGDLSVYWYQQSLDQGLQFLIQYYNGEERAKGNILERFSAQQFPDLHSELNLSSLELGDSALYFCASSGGTGPEAFFGQGTRLTVV.

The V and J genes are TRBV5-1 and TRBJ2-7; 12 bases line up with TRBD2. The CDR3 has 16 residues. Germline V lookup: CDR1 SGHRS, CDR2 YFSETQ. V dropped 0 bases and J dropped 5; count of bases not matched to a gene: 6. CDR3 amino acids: CASSLGLAGGLNEQYF. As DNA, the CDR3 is TGCGCCAGCAGCTTGGGGCTAGCGGGAGGGTTAAACGAGCAGTACTTC.